This T cell receptor (beta chain) was found in a study of Tregs in tolerant kidney transplant recipients. Sequenced by immunoSEQ multiplex PCR; TCRdb stores in-frame clones only, minus some. This repertoire shows about 100,000 clones, 90% found once; its top ten account for roughly 0.35%. Findings and limits, study-wide: Antigen-driven expansion was suggested because donor-specific Tregs expanded more than all Tregs in tolerant patients.

A remark on this clone: Antigen unknown.

This TCR was sampled from a human donor who received a combined kidney and bone marrow transplant. The specimen comprised CD4+ T cells from blood, sampled before the transplant.

Written as DNA, the CDR3 is TGTGCCAGCTCCCCTACGACTAGCGGACACAATGAGCAGTTCTTC. Protein sequence: CASSPTTSGHNEQFF. V usage is TRBV18 and J usage is TRBJ2-1; 9 bases are a match to TRBD2. The CDR3 loop spans 15 amino acids. The germline CDR1 and CDR2 sequences are KGHSH and LQKENI. V lost 6 bases to trimming and J lost 5 bases; unmatched junction nucleotides: 8.